The sequence of this TCR beta chain was determined in a study of PD-L1 blockade in urothelial cancer (dated by TCRdb to the late 2010s). For the wider study: Every patient began therapy in 2014 and was given atezolizumab 1,200 mg intravenously every 3 weeks. About 85% of the 29 patients were males with bladder-origin urothelial cancer, and about two thirds of the roughly 30 reported a prior smoking history. Patients had an ECOG performance status of 0 or 1 and had received between 0 and 3 prior chemotherapy regimens. Blood samples were analyzed at 3 weeks after treatment start (second dose) and at 6 weeks after treatment start. A median of about 140,000 T cells and 80,000 to 100,000 unique TCRs was obtained from blood samples, and a median clonality of roughly 0.08 was observed. The study was an exploratory multi-omic analysis of somatic, immune and clinical correlates of response to PD-L1 blockade with atezolizumab in urothelial cancer. Pretreatment tumor samples and matched peripheral blood, collected serially before and after atezolizumab treatment, underwent TCR sequencing. Progression-free survival longer than 6 months counted as durable clinical benefit, and TCR features were additionally tested against both progression-free and overall survival. In the same patients, pretreatment tumors underwent whole exome sequencing and RNA sequencing in addition to TCR sequencing. Nine patients reached durable clinical benefit, while 15 to 20 patients did not. Pretreatment blood TCR-seq was available for twenty-nine patients, at least one posttreatment blood collection was obtained for approximately 25 patients, and tumor TCR-seq was available for approximately 25 patients.

The study at large found these results: Because the sample size was small (n of about 27) and many exploratory analyses were performed, the results are intended to be hypothesis-generating. A pretreatment peripheral blood TCR clonality below the median was linked to improved progression-free and overall survival. Greater expansion of tumor-associated TCR clones in peripheral blood 3 weeks after the start of treatment was observed in patients with durable benefit (n ≈ 22, p = 0.022).

From cysteine to phenylalanine, the CDR3 is 14 amino acids long. Only CDR3 DNA remains: 42 bases, in frame from the first base. CDR1 and CDR2 were assigned from the germline V gene (reference sequence) as MNHNY and SVGAGI. Trimming takes 6 bases off V and 7 bases off J; junction bases not matched to a gene: 11. This specimen's time point label, interpreted: peripheral blood 6 weeks after treatment start. A cohort of 25 to 35 patients with locally advanced or metastatic urothelial carcinoma, treated at Memorial Sloan Kettering on a trial protocol, was included. Peripheral blood mononuclear cells were collected pretreatment and during treatment, at between 1 and 8 total time points per patient. The Qiagen DNeasy Blood extraction kit was used to purify genomic DNA from total PBMCs and from tumor samples. Collected pretreatment and during treatment, PBMCs were isolated and stored as previously described.

To estimate absolute template abundance from read counts, synthetic TCR analog templates were spiked into each PCR. TCRbeta CDR3 regions were amplified from genomic DNA with bias-controlled V and J gene primers using the immunoSEQ assay. Sequencing of rearranged TCRbeta segments was performed at approximately 20X coverage. Under the source paper's analysis protocol: Sequencing errors were corrected by clustering, and CDR3s were annotated against IMGT so that V, D and J genes could be assigned. Only productive TCRbeta rearrangements were used in downstream analyses, excluding out-of-frame or stop-codon sequences. To compute clonality, Shannon entropy was normalized by the log of the number of unique productive sequences and then subtracted from one. Fisher's exact test with Benjamini-Hochberg correction, using a cutoff of adjusted p below 0.01, was how clones that differed between time points or between blood and tumor were identified. What TCRdb holds here is the immuneACCESS table cut down to in-frame rearrangements. Part of the clones is not present; checked against another copy, under half of the missing clones reflect an unresolved V gene, and the others are unexplained. Clonal size and the V and J genes are those of that table, whereas D and trimming came from the DNA. The sample table holds around 62,000 clones, of which about nine tenths were seen once. 11% of the sample is in the top ten clones.

In regard to this clone: Its antigen is still unknown. The input lacks base qualities; no much larger clone sits a single base away.

Sequencing used PBMCs, obtained around atezolizumab (anti-PD-L1) treatment. The clonotype originates from a man aged 55 to 70 with urothelial cancer. The V and J segments used are TRBV6-6 and TRBJ2-7, with 8 bases in between that match TRBD1. For the CDR3, the sequence is CASRGGQASSEQYF. The nucleotide sequence reads TGTGCCAGCAGGGGGGGACAGGCGTCTAGTGAGCAGTACTTC.